Below, 8 T cell receptor beta chains from the same sample are listed, as sequenced in a study of blood T cell repertoires in COVID-19. Only in-frame clones appear in the TCRdb table, and some are missing; sequencing was by immunoSEQ multiplex PCR. Among approximately 100,000 clones listed, roughly four fifths were seen once. The sequenced sample was peripheral blood. All receptors derive from a human donor in a cohort sampled during active COVID-19.

The chain couples TRBV7-2 to TRBJ2-3, with D maybe TRBD1 (5 bases). The CDR3 consists of 12 residues. Germline CDR1 and CDR2: SGHTA and FQGNSA. V lost 1 base, J lost 10 bases, and 9 bases lay in between. For the CDR3, the DNA is TGTGCCAGCAGCTTAGGACCAGGGTCGCAGTATTTT. Translating it yields CASSLGPGSQYF.

This clone came up a few times. The chain has TRBV5-4 and TRBJ1-6, with D possibly being TRBD1 (5 bases). The CDR3 totals 12 residues. The ends were cut back, 0 bases at V and 19 bases at J, with 14 bases in the middle. From germline, CDR1 is SGHNT and CDR2 YYREEE (reference sequence). The CDR3 DNA follows: TGTGCCAGCAGCTTGGATCGGCAGGGAGGTCACTTT. Protein sequence: CASSLDRQGGHF.

The CDR3 spells CASSLFWGAQETQYF. The CDR3 bases are TGTGCCAGCAGCTTATTTTGGGGAGCGCAAGAGACCCAGTACTTC. J is TRBJ2-5 and V is TRBV11-2, with a tentative D call TRBD2 (5 bases). V was cut by 2 bases and J by 2 bases, with 12 bases left in between. This CDR3 contains 15 residues. Germline V gene sequence: CDR1 SGHAT, CDR2 FQNNGV.

The rearrangement links TRBV29-1 to TRBJ1-1; 8 bases are a match to TRBD1. V was clipped by 7 bases and J by 4 bases; unmatched bases: 11. The CDR3 runs to 14 residues. Germline loops: CDR1 SQVTM, CDR2 ANQGSEA. CDR3 in amino acids: CSAGDRFDGTEAFF. CDR3 nucleotide sequence: TGCAGCGCCGGGGACAGGTTCGACGGCACTGAAGCTTTCTTT.

The table lists this clone with a few counts. The rearrangement uses TRBV4-2 and TRBJ2-7; TRBD1 agrees at 10 bases. Unmatched junction bases numbered 3, after V lost 1 base and J lost 3 bases. CDR3 length: 15 residues. CDR1 and CDR2 (germline): LGHNA, YNFKEQ. The CDR3 loop is CASSQAGTGVYEQYF. The DNA for the CDR3 is TGTGCCAGCAGCCAAGCCGGGACAGGGGTCTACGAGCAGTACTTC.

The chain couples TRBV5-1 to TRBJ2-1; D unclear. V lost 9 bases to trimming and J lost 0 bases, with 10 bases between them. The CDR3 runs to 13 residues. Germline-derived CDR1 and CDR2 are SGHRS and YFSETQ. The CDR3 sequence: CATALGSYNEQFF. The CDR3 coding sequence is TGCGCCACCGCCCTAGGCTCCTACAATGAGCAGTTCTTC. Together with reference TRBV5-1 and TRBJ2-1, the CDR3 gives the full variable domain: KAGVTQTPRYLIKTRGQQVTLSCSPISGHRSVSWYQQTPGQGLQFLFEYFSETQRNKGNFPGRFSGRQFSNSRSEMNVSTLELGDSALYLCATALGSYNEQFFGPGTRLTVL.

J is TRBJ1-5 and V is TRBV5-8; no reliable D call. CDR3 length: 14 amino acids. Germline lookup yields CDR1 SGHTS and CDR2 YDEGEE. The germline V and J ends were trimmed by 5 bases and 0 bases, with 9 bases remaining between them. CDR3 residues: CASRTTNSNQPQHF. Here the CDR3 DNA reads TGTGCCAGCAGAACTACGAATAGCAATCAGCCCCAGCATTTT.

The chain joins TRBV5-1 to TRBJ2-3; possible D gene TRBD1, 6 bases. The V end lost 0 bases, the J end lost 2 bases, and 22 bases lay between the germline ends. The germline V gene has CDR1 SGHRS and CDR2 YFSETQ. The CDR3 is 19 residues long. The CDR3 nucleotides are TGCGCCAGCAGCTTGGATGCTTACGCCGGGACACAAGTCACAGATACGCAGTATTTT. Its protein product is CASSLDAYAGTQVTDTQYF.